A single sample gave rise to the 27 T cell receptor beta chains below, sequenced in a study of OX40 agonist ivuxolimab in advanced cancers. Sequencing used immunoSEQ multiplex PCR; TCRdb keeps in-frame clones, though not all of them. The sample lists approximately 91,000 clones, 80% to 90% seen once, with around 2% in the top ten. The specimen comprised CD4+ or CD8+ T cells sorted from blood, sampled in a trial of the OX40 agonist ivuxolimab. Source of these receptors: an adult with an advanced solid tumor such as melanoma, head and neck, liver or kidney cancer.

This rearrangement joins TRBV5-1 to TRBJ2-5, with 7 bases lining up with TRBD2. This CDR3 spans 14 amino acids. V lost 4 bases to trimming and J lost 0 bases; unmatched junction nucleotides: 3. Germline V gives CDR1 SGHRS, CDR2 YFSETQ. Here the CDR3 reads CASSISGYQETQYF. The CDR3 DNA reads TGCGCCAGCAGCATTAGCGGGTACCAAGAGACCCAGTACTTC.

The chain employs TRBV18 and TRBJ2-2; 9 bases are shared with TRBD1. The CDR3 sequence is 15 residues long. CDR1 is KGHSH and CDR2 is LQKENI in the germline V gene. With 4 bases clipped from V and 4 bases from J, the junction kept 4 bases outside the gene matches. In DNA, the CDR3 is TGTGCCAGCTCACGCCGGGACAGGGCCACCGGGGAGCTGTTTTTT. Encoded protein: CASSRRDRATGELFF.

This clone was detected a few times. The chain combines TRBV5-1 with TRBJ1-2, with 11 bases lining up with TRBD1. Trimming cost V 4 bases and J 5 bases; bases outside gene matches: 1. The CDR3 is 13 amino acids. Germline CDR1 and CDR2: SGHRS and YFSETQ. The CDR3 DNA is TGCGCCAGCAGCGGGACAGGGGGTTATGGCTACACCTTC. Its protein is CASSGTGGYGYTF. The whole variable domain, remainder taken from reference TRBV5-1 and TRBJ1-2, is KAGVTQTPRYLIKTRGQQVTLSCSPISGHRSVSWYQQTPGQGLQFLFEYFSETQRNKGNFPGRFSGRQFSNSRSEMNVSTLELGDSALYLCASSGTGGYGYTFGSGTRLTVV.

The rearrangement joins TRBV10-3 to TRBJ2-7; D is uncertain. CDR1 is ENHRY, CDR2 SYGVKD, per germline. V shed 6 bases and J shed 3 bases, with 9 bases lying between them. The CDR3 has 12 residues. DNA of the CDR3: TGTGCCATCAGCAACATGGGCTACGAGCAGTACTTC. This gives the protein CAISNMGYEQYF.

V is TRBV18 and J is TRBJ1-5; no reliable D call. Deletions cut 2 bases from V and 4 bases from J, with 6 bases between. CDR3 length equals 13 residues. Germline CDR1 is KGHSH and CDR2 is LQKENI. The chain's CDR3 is CASSPTGNQPQHF. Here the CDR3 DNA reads TGTGCCAGCTCACCAACGGGGAATCAGCCCCAGCATTTT.

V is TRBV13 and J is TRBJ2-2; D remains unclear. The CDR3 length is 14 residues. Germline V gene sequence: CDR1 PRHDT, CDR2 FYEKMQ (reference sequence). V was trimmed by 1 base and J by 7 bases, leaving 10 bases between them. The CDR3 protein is CASSLAPYGGELFF. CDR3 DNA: TGTGCCAGCAGCTTAGCTCCGTACGGCGGGGAGCTGTTTTTT.

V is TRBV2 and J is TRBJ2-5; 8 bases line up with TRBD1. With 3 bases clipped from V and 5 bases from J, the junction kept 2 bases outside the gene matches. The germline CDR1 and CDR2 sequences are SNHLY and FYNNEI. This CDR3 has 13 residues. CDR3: CASSDRGLETQYF. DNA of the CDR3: TGTGCCAGCAGTGACAGGGGGCTTGAGACCCAGTACTTC. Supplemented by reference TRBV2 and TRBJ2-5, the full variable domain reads EPEVTQTPSHQVTQMGQEVILRCVPISNHLYFYWYRQILGQKVEFLVSFYNNEISEKSEIFDDQFSVERPDGSNFTLKIRSTKLEDSAMYFCASSDRGLETQYFGPGTRLLVL.

This CDR3 is CASSLLTGDGYTF. The DNA of the CDR3 is TGTGCCAGCAGCTTGCTGACGGGGGATGGCTACACCTTC. The genes are TRBV5-8 and TRBJ1-2; maybe TRBD1 (5 bases). V was cut by 1 base and J by 6 bases, with 10 bases left in between. The CDR3 contains 13 residues. From germline, CDR1 is SGHTS and CDR2 YDEGEE.

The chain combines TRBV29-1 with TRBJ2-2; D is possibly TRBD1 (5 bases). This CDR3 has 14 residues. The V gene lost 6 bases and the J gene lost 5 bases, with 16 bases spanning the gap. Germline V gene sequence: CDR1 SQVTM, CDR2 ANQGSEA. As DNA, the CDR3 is TGCAGCGTGACCGACAGTTTCTTGACCGGGGAGCTGTTTTTT. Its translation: CSVTDSFLTGELFF.

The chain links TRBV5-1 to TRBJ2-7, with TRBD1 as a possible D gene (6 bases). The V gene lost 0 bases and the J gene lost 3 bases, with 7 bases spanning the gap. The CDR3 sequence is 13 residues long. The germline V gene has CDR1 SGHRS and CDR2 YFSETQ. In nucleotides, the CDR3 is TGCGCCAGCAGCTTGGCACAGGGCTACGAGCAGTACTTC. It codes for CASSLAQGYEQYF.

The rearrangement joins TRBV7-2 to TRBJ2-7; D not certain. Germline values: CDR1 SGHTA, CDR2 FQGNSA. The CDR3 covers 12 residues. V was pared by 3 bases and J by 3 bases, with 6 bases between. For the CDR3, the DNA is TGTGCCAGCAGCTTCGGGTTCTACGAGCAGTACTTC. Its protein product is CASSFGFYEQYF.

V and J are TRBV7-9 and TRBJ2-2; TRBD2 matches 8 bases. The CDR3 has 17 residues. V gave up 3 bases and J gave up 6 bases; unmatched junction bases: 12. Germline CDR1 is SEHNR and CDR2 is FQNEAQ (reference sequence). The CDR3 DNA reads TGTGCCAGCAGCTTGCGGCGGGGGGCCGGGTTTTCCGGGGAGCTGTTTTTT. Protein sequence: CASSLRRGAGFSGELFF.

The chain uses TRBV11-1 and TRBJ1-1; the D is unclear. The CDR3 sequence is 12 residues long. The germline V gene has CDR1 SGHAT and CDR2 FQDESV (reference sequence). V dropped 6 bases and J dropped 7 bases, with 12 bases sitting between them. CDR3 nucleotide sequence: TGTGCCAGCAGTTCTACACACAGTGAAGCTTTCTTT. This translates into CASSSTHSEAFF.

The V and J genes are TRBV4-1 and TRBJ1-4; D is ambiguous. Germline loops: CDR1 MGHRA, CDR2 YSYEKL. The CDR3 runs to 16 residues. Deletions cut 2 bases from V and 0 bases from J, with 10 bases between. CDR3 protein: CASSQSWGTTNEKLFF. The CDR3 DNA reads TGCGCCAGCAGCCAATCATGGGGAACAACTAATGAAAAACTGTTTTTT.

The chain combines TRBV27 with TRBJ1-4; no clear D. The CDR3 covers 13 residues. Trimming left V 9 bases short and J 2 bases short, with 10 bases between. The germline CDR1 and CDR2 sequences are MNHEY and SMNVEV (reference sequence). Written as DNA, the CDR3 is TGTGCCAGTAAAGAATGGACTAATGAAAAACTGTTTTTT. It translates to CASKEWTNEKLFF.

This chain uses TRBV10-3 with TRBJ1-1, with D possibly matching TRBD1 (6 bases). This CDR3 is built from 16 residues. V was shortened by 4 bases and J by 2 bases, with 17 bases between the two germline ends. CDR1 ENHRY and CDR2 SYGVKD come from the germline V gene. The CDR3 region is CAISARGTDTNTEAFF. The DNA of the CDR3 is TGTGCCATCAGTGCAAGGGGGACTGATACAAACACTGAAGCTTTCTTT.

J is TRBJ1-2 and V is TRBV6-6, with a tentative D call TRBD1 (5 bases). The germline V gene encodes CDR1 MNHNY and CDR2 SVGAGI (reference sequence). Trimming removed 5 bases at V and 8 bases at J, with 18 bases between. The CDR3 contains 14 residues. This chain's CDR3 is CASSGYQGPGGYTF. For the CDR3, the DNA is TGTGCCAGCAGTGGTTACCAGGGTCCTGGGGGCTACACCTTC.

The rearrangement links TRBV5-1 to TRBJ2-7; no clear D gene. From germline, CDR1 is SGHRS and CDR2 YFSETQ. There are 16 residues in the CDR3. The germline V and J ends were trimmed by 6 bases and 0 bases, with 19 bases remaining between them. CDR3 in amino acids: CASTPPRAYPSYEQYF. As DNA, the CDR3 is TGCGCCAGCACCCCCCCCCGGGCTTATCCCTCCTACGAGCAGTACTTC.

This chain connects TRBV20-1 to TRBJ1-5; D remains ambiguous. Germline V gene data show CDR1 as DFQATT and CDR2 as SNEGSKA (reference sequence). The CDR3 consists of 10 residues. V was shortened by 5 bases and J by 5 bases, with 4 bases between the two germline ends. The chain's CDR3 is CSASYQPQHF. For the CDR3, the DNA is TGCAGTGCTTCGTATCAGCCCCAGCATTTT.

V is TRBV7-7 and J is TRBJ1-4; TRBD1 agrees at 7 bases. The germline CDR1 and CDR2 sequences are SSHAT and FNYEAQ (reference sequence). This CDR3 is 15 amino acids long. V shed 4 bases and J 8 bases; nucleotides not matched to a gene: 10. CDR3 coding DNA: TGTGCCAGCAGCTCCGCCGGGACAGTCGGCGAAAAACTGTTTTTT. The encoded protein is CASSSAGTVGEKLFF.

In DNA form, the CDR3 reads TGCGCCAGCAGCTTGGTGTCCTCCTACAATGAGCAGTTCTTC. This encodes CASSLVSSYNEQFF. This chain links TRBV5-1 with TRBJ2-1; D not resolved. The germline V gene has CDR1 SGHRS and CDR2 YFSETQ. Trimming cost V 0 bases and J 0 bases, with 4 bases left between them. This CDR3 has 14 amino acids.

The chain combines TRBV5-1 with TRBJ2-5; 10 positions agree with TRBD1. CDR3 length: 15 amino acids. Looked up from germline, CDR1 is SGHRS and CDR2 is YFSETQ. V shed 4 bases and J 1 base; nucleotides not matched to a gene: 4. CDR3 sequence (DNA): TGCGCCAGCAGCCTCCGGACAGGGGGCCAAGAGACCCAGTACTTC. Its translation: CASSLRTGGQETQYF.

The CDR3 is CASSLQGGSYNSPLHF. CDR3 coding DNA: TGTGCCAGCAGCCTACAGGGTGGATCCTATAATTCACCCCTCCACTTT. This chain connects TRBV11-2 to TRBJ1-6, with D tentatively TRBD1 (6 bases). The CDR3 contains 16 residues. Trimming took 5 bases from V and 1 from J, leaving 12 bases between them. CDR1 is SGHAT, CDR2 FQNNGV, per germline.

CDR3 sequence reads: CASSPTGATGTGELFF. DNA of the CDR3: TGTGCCAGCAGCCCAACTGGAGCAACAGGGACCGGGGAGCTGTTTTTT. The rearrangement links TRBV7-7 to TRBJ2-2; D possibly corresponds to TRBD1 (6 bases). Germline CDR1 is SSHAT and CDR2 is FNYEAQ (reference sequence). The CDR3 runs 16 residues. Trimming shortened V by 5 bases and J by 5 bases, and 18 bases separated the two germline ends. Drawing the rest from reference TRBV7-7 and TRBJ2-2, the complete variable domain is GAGVSQSPRYKVTKRGQDVTLRCDPISSHATLYWYQQALGQGPEFLTYFNYEAQPDKSGLPSDRFSAERPEGSISTLTIQRTEQRDSAMYRCASSPTGATGTGELFFGEGSRLTVL.

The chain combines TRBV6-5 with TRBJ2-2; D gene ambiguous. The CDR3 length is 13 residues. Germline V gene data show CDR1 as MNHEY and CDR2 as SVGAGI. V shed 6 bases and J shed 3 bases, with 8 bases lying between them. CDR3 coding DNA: TGTGCCAGCAGGTCTCGAGACACCGGGGAGCTGTTTTTT. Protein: CASRSRDTGELFF.

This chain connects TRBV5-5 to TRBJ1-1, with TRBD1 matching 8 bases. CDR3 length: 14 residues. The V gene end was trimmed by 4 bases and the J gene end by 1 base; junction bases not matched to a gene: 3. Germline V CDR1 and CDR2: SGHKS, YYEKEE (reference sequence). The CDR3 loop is CASSRTGRNTEAFF. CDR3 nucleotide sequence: TGTGCCAGCAGCCGGACAGGGAGGAACACTGAAGCTTTCTTT.

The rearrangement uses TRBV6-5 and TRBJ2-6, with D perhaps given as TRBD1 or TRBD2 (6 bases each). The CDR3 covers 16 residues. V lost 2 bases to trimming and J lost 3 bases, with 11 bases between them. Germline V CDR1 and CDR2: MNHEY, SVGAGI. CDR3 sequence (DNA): TGTGCCAGCAGTTACATCGGGGGCGGTGGGGCCAACGTCCTGACTTTC. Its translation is CASSYIGGGGANVLTF.